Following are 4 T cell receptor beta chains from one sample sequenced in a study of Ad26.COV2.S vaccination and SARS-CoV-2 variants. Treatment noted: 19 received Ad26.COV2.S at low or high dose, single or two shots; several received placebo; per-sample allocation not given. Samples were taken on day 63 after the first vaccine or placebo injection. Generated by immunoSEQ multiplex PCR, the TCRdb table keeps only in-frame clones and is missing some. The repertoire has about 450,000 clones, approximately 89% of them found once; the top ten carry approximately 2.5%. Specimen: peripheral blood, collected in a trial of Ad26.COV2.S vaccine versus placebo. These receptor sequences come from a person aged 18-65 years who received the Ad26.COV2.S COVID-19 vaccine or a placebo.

This CDR3 is CSASKGPLAYNSPLHF. CDR3 bases: TGCAGTGCTAGTAAGGGACCTTTAGCCTATAATTCACCCCTCCACTTT. The rearrangement links TRBV20-1 to TRBJ1-6, with D perhaps TRBD1 (5 bases). This CDR3 has 16 residues. Trimming took 3 bases from V and 2 from J, leaving 14 bases between them. CDR1 is DFQATT and CDR2 is SNEGSKA in the germline V gene (reference sequence).

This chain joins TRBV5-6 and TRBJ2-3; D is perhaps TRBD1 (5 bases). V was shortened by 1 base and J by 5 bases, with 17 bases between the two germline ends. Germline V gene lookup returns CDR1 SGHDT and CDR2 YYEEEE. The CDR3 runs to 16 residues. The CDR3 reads CASSLIGHTSRDTQYF. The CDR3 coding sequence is TGTGCCAGCAGCTTGATCGGACATACTTCAAGAGATACGCAGTATTTT.

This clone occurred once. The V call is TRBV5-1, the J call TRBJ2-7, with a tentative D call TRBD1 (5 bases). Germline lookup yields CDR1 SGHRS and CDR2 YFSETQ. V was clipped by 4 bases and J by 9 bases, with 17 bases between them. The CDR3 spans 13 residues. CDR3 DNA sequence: TGCGCCAGCAGCCTAAAAACAGGTCCGGGGCAGTACTTC. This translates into CASSLKTGPGQYF.

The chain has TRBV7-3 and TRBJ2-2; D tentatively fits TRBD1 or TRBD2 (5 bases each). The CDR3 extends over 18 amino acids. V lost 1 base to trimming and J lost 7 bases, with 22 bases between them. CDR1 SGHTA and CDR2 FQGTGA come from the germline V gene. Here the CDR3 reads CASSLNVRGALRGGELFF. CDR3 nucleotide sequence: TGTGCCAGCAGCTTAAACGTCCGGGGCGCGCTCCGAGGCGGGGAGCTGTTTTTT. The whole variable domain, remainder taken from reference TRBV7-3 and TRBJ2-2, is GAGVSQTPSNKVTEKGKYVELRCDPISGHTALYWYRQSLGQGPEFLIYFQGTGAADDSGLPNDRFFAVRPEGSVSTLKIQRTERGDSAVYLCASSLNVRGALRGGELFFGEGSRLTVL.